This TCR beta chain was recorded in a study of beta chain features in type 1 diabetes. About this clone itself: The antigen is unknown.

Sorted cells reached over 95% purity in every population. Broader study findings: Type 1 diabetes patients had fewer VDJ junction insertions and more deletions. Compared to healthy donors, patients appeared to have naive, central memory and Treg TCRB repertoires that were more alike.

V lost 4 bases and J lost 4; bases outside the gene matches: 3. The CDR3 runs to 14 residues. CDR1 and CDR2 (germline): LNHDA, SQIVND (reference sequence). cDNA synthesis used the whole RNA isolate, giving expressed TCRB sequences. The average read count of naive, central memory and regulatory T cell samples was several million. Profiled with immunoSEQ multiplex PCR; TCRdb holds only in-frame clones, not every one. The sample holds some 270,000 clones; under 8.5% are singletons and the top ten take under 1.3%. Material for sequencing was central memory CD4+ T cells from blood. This sequence originates from a woman under 30 in good health. The V gene is TRBV19, the J gene TRBJ1-4, with TRBD1 identical over 7 bases. The CDR3 spells CASSRDSINEKLFF. The CDR3, as DNA: TGTGCCAGTAGTAGGGACAGCATTAATGAAAAACTGTTTTTT. Complete variable domain (other parts from reference TRBV19 and TRBJ1-4): DGGITQSPKYLFRKEGQNVTLSCEQNLNHDAMYWYRQDPGQGLRLIYYSQIVNDFQKGDIAEGYSVSREKKESFPLTVTSAQKNPTAFYLCASSRDSINEKLFFGSGTQLSVL.